Listed below are T cell receptor beta chains from one sample, sequenced in a study of metastatic and nonmetastatic thyroid tumors. TCRdb reprocessed the PCR reads using MiXCR. There are around 35,000 clones in the sample; about 15% occur only once, and 3% to 4% lies in the top ten. Sequencing was done on a sample of blood. Receptor source: a female donor with papillary thyroid cancer or a benign thyroid nodule (not recorded which). Some clones in this sample may be carry-over from other donors' samples. Each CDR3 is given with its conserved first and last residue. A D gene is named only where the DNA matches it firmly. Size tells how often a clone was seen (once, few, many) or the class of an expanded clone, and some rows leave it out.

d_gene	v_gene	abundance	j_gene	CDR3aa	CDR3nt
NA	TRBV5-1	NA	TRBJ2-1	CASILEFTGISYNEQFF	TGCGCCAGCATCTTGGAGTTCACAGGGATCTCCTACAATGAGCAGTTCTTC
TRBD1	TRBV11-3	NA	TRBJ1-1	CASSLGQSNTEAFF	TGTGCCAGCAGCTTGGGACAGTCGAACACTGAAGCTTTCTTT
NA	TRBV6-1	few	TRBJ1-6	CASSDGAGVNSPLHF	TGTGCCAGCAGTGACGGGGCAGGGGTCAATTCACCCCTCCACTTT
NA	TRBV6-4	many	TRBJ2-3	CASSDRAEADTQYF	TGTGCCAGCAGTGACAGGGCAGAAGCAGATACGCAGTATTTT
TRBD1	TRBV5-5	many	TRBJ2-7	CASRSPGQPYEQYF	TGTGCCAGCAGATCTCCGGGACAGCCCTACGAGCAGTACTTC
NA	TRBV18	many	TRBJ2-7	CASSPKQATYEQYF	TGTGCCAGCTCCCCAAAACAGGCCACCTACGAGCAGTACTTC
NA	TRBV20-1	few	TRBJ2-1	CSTSRGGDFNEQFF	TGCAGTACAAGCAGGGGGGGGGATTTCAATGAGCAGTTCTTC
NA	TRBV4-1	NA	TRBJ1-1	CASSYLTSTEAFF	TGCGCCAGCAGCTACTTGACAAGCACTGAAGCTTTCTTT
NA	TRBV28	many	TRBJ2-5	CASNPQRGLRETQYF	TGTGCCAGCAACCCTCAGAGGGGTTTGCGAGAGACCCAGTACTTC
NA	TRBV13	many	TRBJ2-7	CASSSRGAGYEQYF	TGTGCCAGCAGCTCCCGGGGAGCGGGTTACGAGCAGTACTTC
TRBD1	TRBV20-1	NA	TRBJ2-3	CSARDGTVRSYTQYF	TGCAGTGCTAGAGATGGGACAGTGAGGTCATATACGCAGTATTTT
NA	TRBV27	many	TRBJ2-3	CASSLWWGHNTQYF	TGTGCCAGCAGTTTATGGTGGGGGCATAATACGCAGTATTTT
NA	TRBV5-6	many	TRBJ1-5	CASSLGSTPNQPQHF	TGTGCCAGCAGCTTGGGGAGTACTCCCAATCAGCCCCAGCATTTT
NA	TRBV5-1	NA	TRBJ2-7	CASGFSSYEQYF	TGCGCCAGCGGATTTAGCTCCTACGAGCAGTACTTC
NA	TRBV28	few	TRBJ2-3	CASSFEGCKLRYAVF	TGTGCCAGCAGTTTCGAAGGTTGTAAGTTGCGATACGCAGTATTT
NA	TRBV4-1	many	TRBJ2-1	CASSQDGWDEQFF	TGCGCCAGCAGCCAAGATGGGTGGGATGAGCAGTTCTTC
NA	TRBV6-4	many	TRBJ1-2	CASSEAEGYGYTF	TGTGCCAGCAGTGAAGCTGAGGGGTATGGCTACACCTTC
NA	TRBV5-1	NA	TRBJ2-5	CASRGGGSGETQYF	TGCGCCAGCAGAGGAGGAGGGAGCGGTGAGACCCAGTACTTC
TRBD1	TRBV7-9	many	TRBJ1-4	CASSFGQGGEKLFF	TGTGCCAGCAGCTTCGGACAGGGAGGCGAAAAACTGTTTTTT
TRBD2	TRBV4-1	many	TRBJ2-2	CASSPGSGRLHTGELFF	TGCGCCAGCAGCCCAGGGAGCGGGAGACTCCACACCGGGGAGCTGTTTTTT
NA	TRBV20-1	medium-sized	TRBJ2-7	CSARLTGEQYF	TGCAGTGCCCGGCTGACTGGCGAGCAGTACTTC
NA	TRBV6-1	many	TRBJ1-4	CASSGWGGPKEKLFF	TGTGCCAGCAGCGGCTGGGGGGGCCCCAAGGAAAAACTGTTTTTT
NA	TRBV20-1	many	TRBJ2-2	CRVQNIFTGELFF	TGCAGGGTTCAGAACATCTTCACCGGGGAGCTGTTTTTT
NA	TRBV28	many	TRBJ1-2	CASSLFYQGLGYTF	TGTGCCAGCAGTTTATTTTACCAGGGGCTTGGCTACACCTTC
NA	TRBV6-5	NA	TRBJ2-7	CASSYPRDHGSRYEQYF	TGTGCCAGCAGTTACCCAAGAGACCACGGATCACGCTACGAGCAGTACTTC
NA	TRBV6-6	many	TRBJ2-7	CASSYSPQGVNEQYF	TGTGCCAGCAGTTACTCACCACAGGGTGTAAACGAGCAGTACTTC
NA	TRBV18	NA	TRBJ2-7	CASSPGVGDEQYF	TGTGCCAGCTCCCCCGGTGTCGGCGACGAGCAGTACTTC
NA	TRBV6-4	many	TRBJ2-3	CASSVGSTDTQYF	TGTGCCAGCAGTGTAGGGAGCACAGATACGCAGTATTTT
TRBD1	TRBV6-1	many	TRBJ1-5	CASTEIGGGNQPQHF	TGTGCCAGCACTGAAATAGGGGGCGGCAATCAGCCCCAGCATTTT
TRBD1	TRBV15	many	TRBJ2-1	CAASSVGRDRGGNEQFF	TGTGCCGCCAGCAGTGTCGGCCGGGACAGGGGTGGCAATGAGCAGTTCTTC
TRBD1	TRBV12-3/TRBV12-4	NA	TRBJ2-7	CASSLGTGGPSEQYF	TGTGCCAGCAGTTTGGGGACAGGGGGCCCAAGCGAGCAGTACTTC
TRBD2	TRBV5-1	many	TRBJ2-3	CASRLAGSDTQYF	TGCGCCAGCAGACTAGCGGGGTCAGATACGCAGTATTTT
NA	TRBV5-1	many	TRBJ1-1	CASSPNPPPDIEAFF	TGCGCCAGCAGCCCGAATCCGCCGCCGGACATTGAAGCTTTCTTT
NA	TRBV15	many	TRBJ2-7	CATSRDSRDSSYEQYF	TGTGCCACCAGCAGAGATTCCCGGGACTCGTCCTACGAGCAGTACTTC
NA	TRBV20-1	NA	TRBJ1-2	CSARQGGGLYGYTF	TGCAGTGCTAGACAGGGCGGTGGGCTATATGGCTACACCTTC
TRBD1	TRBV27	few	TRBJ2-7	CASISMETGKYEQYF	TGTGCCAGCATTTCAATGGAGACAGGGAAATACGAGCAGTACTTC
TRBD2	TRBV7-8	NA	TRBJ2-7	CASFVLAGESEQYF	TGTGCCAGCTTTGTGCTAGCGGGAGAATCCGAGCAGTACTTC
NA	TRBV6-9	few	TRBJ2-7	CASSNGGSSYEQYF	TGTGCCAGCAGTAATGGAGGTTCCTCCTACGAGCAGTACTTC
NA	TRBV6-1	many	TRBJ1-2	CASSEPARGPRGYTF	TGTGCCAGCAGTGAACCGGCCAGGGGCCCGAGGGGCTACACCTTC
TRBD1	TRBV5-5	NA	TRBJ1-5	CASSWTGGDQPQHF	TGTGCCAGCAGCTGGACAGGGGGAGACCAGCCCCAGCATTTT
NA	TRBV14	many	TRBJ2-3	CASNKDGGAYPQYF	TGTGCCAGCAACAAAGACGGAGGTGCATATCCGCAGTATTTT
TRBD2	TRBV3-1	many	TRBJ2-7	CASSRTSGSYEQYF	TGTGCCAGCAGCCGGACTAGCGGCTCCTACGAGCAGTACTTC
NA	TRBV5-6	many	TRBJ1-4	CASSLGTEKLFF	TGTGCCAGCAGCTTGGGGACCGAAAAACTGTTTTTT
NA	TRBV6-4	NA	TRBJ1-1	CASSLSPVTVSTEAFF	TGTGCCAGCAGCCTCTCCCCCGTGACAGTGTCAACTGAAGCTTTCTTT
TRBD2	TRBV4-2	many	TRBJ2-3	CASSQGLAGGPPTDTQYF	TGTGCCAGCAGCCAGGGCTTAGCGGGAGGGCCCCCCACAGATACGCAGTATTTT
NA	TRBV18	many	TRBJ1-5	CASSPGSGNQPQHF	TGTGCCAGCTCACCCGGGAGTGGCAATCAGCCCCAGCATTTT